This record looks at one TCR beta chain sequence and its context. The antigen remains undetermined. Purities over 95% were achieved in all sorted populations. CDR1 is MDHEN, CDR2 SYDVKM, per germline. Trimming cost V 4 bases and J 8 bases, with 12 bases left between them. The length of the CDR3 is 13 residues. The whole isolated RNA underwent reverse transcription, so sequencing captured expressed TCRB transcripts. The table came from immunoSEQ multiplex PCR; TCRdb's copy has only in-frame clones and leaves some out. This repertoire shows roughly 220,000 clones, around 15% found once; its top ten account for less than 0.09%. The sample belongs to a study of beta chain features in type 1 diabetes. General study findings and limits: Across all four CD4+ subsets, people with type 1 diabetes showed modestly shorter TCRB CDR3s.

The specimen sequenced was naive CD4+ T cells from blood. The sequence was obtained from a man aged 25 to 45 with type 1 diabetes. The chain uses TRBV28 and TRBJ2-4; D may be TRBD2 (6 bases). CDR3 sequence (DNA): TGTGCCAGCAGTTCGGGGGTACGAGACATTCAGTACTTC. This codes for CASSSGVRDIQYF.